This passage covers 22 T cell receptor beta chains from one sample sequenced in a study of T cell responses to AZD1222 COVID-19 vaccine. Here immunoSEQ multiplex PCR was the method, and the copy in TCRdb shows in-frame clones only, minus some. The repertoire holds 80,000 to 100,000 clones, with around 90% as singletons. This sample comprised peripheral blood, obtained on day 0 of AZD1222 vaccination. The receptors stem from an adult in good health.

V usage is TRBV28 and J usage is TRBJ2-6; possibly TRBD1 or TRBD2 for D (5 bases each). The V end lost 5 bases, the J end lost 0 bases, and 14 bases lay between the germline ends. The CDR3 spans 17 residues. From germline, CDR1 is MDHEN and CDR2 SYDVKM. The CDR3 DNA reads TGTGCCAGCAGTCGACTCGGTGGGGGCTCTGGGGCCAACGTCCTGACTTTC. Translated: CASSRLGGGSGANVLTF.

V is TRBV27 and J is TRBJ2-7, with D perhaps assigned TRBD1 or TRBD2 (5 bases each). The germline gives CDR1 MNHEY, CDR2 SMNVEV (reference sequence). Trimming removed 8 bases from V and 7 bases from J, with 15 bases in between. The CDR3 covers 12 residues. The CDR3 nucleotides read TGTGCCAGCGCTCGGGGCAATGGTGAGCAGTACTTC. Translated, it gives CASARGNGEQYF.

The CDR3 region is CASRPRNTEAFF. The CDR3 nucleotides read TGTGCCAGCAGGCCGAGGAACACTGAAGCTTTCTTT. The chain combines TRBV28 with TRBJ1-1; no clear D. V was pared by 6 bases and J by 1 base, with 6 bases between. The CDR3 sequence is 12 residues long. Germline V gene sequence: CDR1 MDHEN, CDR2 SYDVKM.

The genes are TRBV5-8 and TRBJ1-5; weak D call: TRBD1 (6 bases). Germline V gene lookup returns CDR1 SGHTS and CDR2 YDEGEE. V was shortened by 0 bases and J by 4 bases, with 8 bases between the two germline ends. CDR3 length: 14 residues. The CDR3 nucleotides are TGTGCCAGCAGCTTGGGCAGGGGTAATCAGCCCCAGCATTTT. Translated, it gives CASSLGRGNQPQHF.

This clone was recorded once. The rearrangement joins TRBV6-6 to TRBJ2-7; 12 nucleotides match TRBD2. The V gene's germline CDR1 is MNHNY and CDR2 SVGAGI (reference sequence). The CDR3 covers 16 residues. Trimming removed 6 bases from V and 3 bases from J; junction bases left unmatched: 9. The CDR3 sequence: CASSARLAGENYEQYF. The DNA of the CDR3 is TGTGCCAGCAGCGCTAGACTAGCGGGAGAGAACTACGAGCAGTACTTC.

The rearrangement links TRBV30 to TRBJ2-4; 12 bases are shared with TRBD1. The CDR3 covers 13 residues. The ends lost 4 bases at V and 11 bases at J; junction bases unmatched: 6. The germline gives CDR1 GTSNPN, CDR2 SVGIG (reference sequence). This CDR3 reads CAWTPGQGAVQYF. Here the CDR3 DNA reads TGTGCCTGGACCCCGGGACAGGGGGCTGTTCAGTACTTC.

V is TRBV5-6 and J is TRBJ1-1, with D tentatively TRBD1 (6 bases). The germline V gene encodes CDR1 SGHDT and CDR2 YYEEEE. The CDR3 sequence is 14 residues long. V was shortened by 2 bases and J by 3 bases, with 11 bases between the two germline ends. The CDR3 loop reads CASSLPGVDTEAFF. Written as DNA, the CDR3 is TGTGCCAGCAGCTTACCAGGGGTTGACACTGAAGCTTTCTTT. The variable domain in full, completed from reference TRBV5-6 and TRBJ1-1, reads DAGVTQSPTHLIKTRGQQVTLRCSPKSGHDTVSWYQQALGQGPQFIFQYYEEEERQRGNFPDRFSGHQFPNYSSELNVNALLLGDSALYLCASSLPGVDTEAFFGQGTRLTVV.

V usage is TRBV5-8 and J usage is TRBJ2-1, with 15 bases aligning to TRBD2. The ends lost 2 bases at V and 2 bases at J; junction bases unmatched: 8. This CDR3 is 19 amino acids long. Germline CDR1 SGHTS, CDR2 YDEGEE. The CDR3 region is CASSLGLAGGRATYNEQFF. The CDR3 DNA reads TGTGCCAGCAGCTTAGGACTAGCGGGAGGGCGGGCAACCTACAATGAGCAGTTCTTC.

The chain is built from TRBV11-2 and TRBJ1-4; maybe TRBD1 (6 bases). Germline CDR1 SGHAT, CDR2 FQNNGV. V lost 6 bases and J lost 8, with 13 bases in between. The CDR3 has 13 amino acids. The CDR3 loop is CASSQQGREKLFF. The CDR3 coding sequence is TGTGCCAGCAGTCAACAGGGAAGAGAAAAACTGTTTTTT.

The chain is built from TRBV7-9 and TRBJ1-5; D remains unclear. CDR1 SEHNR and CDR2 FQNEAQ come from the germline V gene (reference sequence). Trimming removed 1 base at V and 4 bases at J, with 2 bases between. There are 12 residues in the CDR3. CDR3 sequence reads: CASSLENQPQHF. The CDR3 DNA reads TGTGCCAGCAGCTTAGAGAATCAGCCCCAGCATTTT.

This chain connects TRBV7-9 to TRBJ1-4; D possibly corresponds to TRBD1 (5 bases). Germline V gene sequence: CDR1 SEHNR, CDR2 FQNEAQ (reference sequence). This CDR3 comprises 14 residues. The germline V and J ends were trimmed by 1 base and 7 bases, with 10 bases remaining between them. The CDR3 protein is CASSLDGGGEKLFF. The CDR3 DNA is TGTGCCAGCAGCTTAGACGGGGGTGGTGAAAAACTGTTTTTT.

J is TRBJ1-6 and V is TRBV19, with D unresolved. Trimming took off 5 bases at V and 5 bases at J, with 10 bases between the two ends. CDR3 length: 14 amino acids. CDR1 and CDR2 from the germline V gene are LNHDA and SQIVND (reference sequence). The CDR3 bases are TGTGCCAGTAGTTACGGGCCAAATAATTCACCCCTCCACTTT. It codes for CASSYGPNNSPLHF. The full variable domain, with the rest looked up from reference TRBV19 and TRBJ1-6, is DGGITQSPKYLFRKEGQNVTLSCEQNLNHDAMYWYRQDPGQGLRLIYYSQIVNDFQKGDIAEGYSVSREKKESFPLTVTSAQKNPTAFYLCASSYGPNNSPLHFGNGTRLTVT.

This chain connects TRBV5-1 to TRBJ1-2; no definite D call. This CDR3 spans 13 amino acids. Germline-derived CDR1 and CDR2 are SGHRS and YFSETQ. Trimming stripped 4 bases from V and 0 bases from J, with 7 bases between. The DNA of the CDR3 is TGCGCCAGCAGCAAAGAGACTAACTATGGCTACACCTTC. Translated, it gives CASSKETNYGYTF.

This rearrangement joins TRBV10-1 to TRBJ2-2; D call uncertain. This CDR3 has 12 amino acids. Germline CDR1 and CDR2: WNHNN and SYGVQD (reference sequence). The germline V and J ends were trimmed by 4 bases and 6 bases, with 6 bases remaining between them. CDR3 nucleotides: TGCGCCAGCAGTGGGGTAGCCGGGGAGCTGTTTTTT. It translates to CASSGVAGELFF.

The chain employs TRBV3-1 (or the pseudogene TRBV3-2) and TRBJ2-3, with 10 bases aligning to TRBD2. CDR1 is LGHDT and CDR2 is YNNKEL in the germline V gene (reference sequence). Losses at the gene ends were 4 bases for V and 1 base for J; bases not matched to a gene: 14. The CDR3 is 19 amino acids. CDR3 nucleotides: TGTGCCAGCAGCCTCGAACGGCTAGCGGGAGTCAGTGGCACAGATACGCAGTATTTT. Protein: CASSLERLAGVSGTDTQYF.

This clone was recorded once. In nucleotides, the CDR3 is TGTGCCTGGAGTGTACCCAGGGGGAATGAAAAACTGTTTTTT. Protein sequence: CAWSVPRGNEKLFF. The J gene is TRBJ1-4, the V gene TRBV30; 7 bases align to TRBD1. The CDR3 has 14 residues. V lost 0 bases, J lost 5 bases, and 3 bases stayed unmatched. Germline CDR1 GTSNPN, CDR2 SVGIG (reference sequence).

The rearrangement links TRBV11-1 to TRBJ2-1; no reliable D call. Germline V gene sequence: CDR1 SGHAT, CDR2 FQDESV (reference sequence). V lost 1 base and J 8 bases, leaving 6 bases between the germline ends. The CDR3 consists of 12 residues. CDR3 sequence: CASSLDGDEQFF. In DNA, the CDR3 is TGTGCCAGCAGCTTAGATGGAGATGAGCAGTTCTTC.

This clone appeared a single time. The chain is built from TRBV6-5 and TRBJ1-5, with D perhaps TRBD1 (5 bases). In germline, CDR1 is MNHEY, CDR2 SVGAGI. The ends were cut back, 10 bases at V and 2 bases at J, with 12 bases in the middle. This CDR3 has 13 residues. The CDR3 here is CATHRDRNQPQHF. In DNA form, the CDR3 reads TGTGCCACTCACCGGGACCGCAATCAGCCCCAGCATTTT.

J is TRBJ2-1 and V is TRBV10-3, with 7 positions matching TRBD1. Trimming removed 9 bases from V and 4 bases from J; junction bases left unmatched: 12. This CDR3 region has 15 residues. Germline CDR1 ENHRY, CDR2 SYGVKD. The CDR3 here is CAISAGTEVYNEQFF. DNA of the CDR3: TGTGCCATATCTGCCGGGACAGAAGTTTACAATGAGCAGTTCTTC.

V is TRBV29-1 and J is TRBJ1-2, with 7 bases that match TRBD1. This CDR3 is 12 amino acids long. Losses at the gene ends were 6 bases for V and 2 bases for J; bases not matched to a gene: 3. Germline CDR1 reads SQVTM; CDR2 reads ANQGSEA. The CDR3 sequence: CSVAGGNYGYTF. Here the CDR3 DNA reads TGCAGCGTCGCAGGGGGAAACTATGGCTACACCTTC.

The chain links TRBV9 to TRBJ2-3, with TRBD1 matching over 9 bases. The CDR3 spans 16 residues. Per the germline V gene, CDR1 is SGDLS and CDR2 is YYNGEE. Unmatched junction bases numbered 9, after V lost 3 bases and J lost 4 bases. The CDR3 reads CASSGRQGEGADTQYF. The CDR3 coding sequence is TGTGCCAGCAGCGGAAGACAGGGGGAAGGGGCAGATACGCAGTATTTT.

The chain uses TRBV2 and TRBJ2-1, with no clear D. CDR3 length equals 16 residues. Germline V gives CDR1 SNHLY, CDR2 FYNNEI. Trimming stripped 3 bases from V and 4 bases from J, with 16 bases between. The CDR3 loop is CASSDSEVARYNEQFF. The CDR3, as DNA: TGTGCCAGCAGTGATTCTGAGGTAGCACGTTACAATGAGCAGTTCTTC.